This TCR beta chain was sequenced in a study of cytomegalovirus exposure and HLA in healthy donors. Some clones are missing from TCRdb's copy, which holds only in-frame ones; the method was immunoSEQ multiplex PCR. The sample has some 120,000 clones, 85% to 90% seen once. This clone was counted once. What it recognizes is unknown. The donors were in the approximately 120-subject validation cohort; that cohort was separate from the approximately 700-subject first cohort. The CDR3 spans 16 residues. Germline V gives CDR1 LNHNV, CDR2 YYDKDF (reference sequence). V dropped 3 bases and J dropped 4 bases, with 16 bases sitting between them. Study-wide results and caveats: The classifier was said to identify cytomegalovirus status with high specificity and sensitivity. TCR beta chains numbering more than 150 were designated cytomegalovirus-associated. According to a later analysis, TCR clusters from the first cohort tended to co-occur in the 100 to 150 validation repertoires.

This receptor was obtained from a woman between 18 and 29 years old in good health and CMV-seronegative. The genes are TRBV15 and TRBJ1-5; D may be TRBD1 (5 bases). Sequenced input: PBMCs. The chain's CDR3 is CATSSFRDFKNQPQHF. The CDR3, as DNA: TGTGCCACCAGCAGCTTCCGGGACTTCAAGAATCAGCCCCAGCATTTT.